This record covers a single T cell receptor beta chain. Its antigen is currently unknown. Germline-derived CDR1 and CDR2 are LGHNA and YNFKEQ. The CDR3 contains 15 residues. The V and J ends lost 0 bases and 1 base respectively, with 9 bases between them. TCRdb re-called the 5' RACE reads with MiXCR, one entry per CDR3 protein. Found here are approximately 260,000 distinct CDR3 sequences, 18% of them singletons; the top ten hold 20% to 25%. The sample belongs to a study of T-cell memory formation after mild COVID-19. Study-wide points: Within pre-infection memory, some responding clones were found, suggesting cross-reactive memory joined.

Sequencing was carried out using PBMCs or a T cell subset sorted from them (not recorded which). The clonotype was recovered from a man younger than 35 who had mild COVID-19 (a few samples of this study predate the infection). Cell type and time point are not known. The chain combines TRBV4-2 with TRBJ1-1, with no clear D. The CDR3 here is CASSQEAGWNTEAFF. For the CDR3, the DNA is TGTGCCAGCAGCCAAGAGGCAGGATGGAACACTGAAGCTTTCTTT.